A selection of T cell receptor beta chains follows, all from one sample in a study of neurological immune-mediated disorders. In TCRdb, the 5' RACE reads were re-called with MiXCR into one record per CDR3 protein. Of roughly 39,000 distinct CDR3 sequences in the sample, 7% to 8.5% are singletons; the top ten hold around 6%. The sequenced sample was CD4+ T cells from blood. The source of these receptors is a middle-aged man in good health. The CDR3 runs from the conserved cysteine through the conserved F or W. The D gene is left open where the match is weak. Clone size appears in some rows only: once, few, many, or a class for an expanded clone.

>TRBV6-2/TRBV6-3|TRBJ2-3|many|15|.
CASGRGEIGADTQYF
TGTGCCAGCGGGAGAGGCGAGATAGGAGCGGATACGCAGTATTTT
>TRBV28|TRBJ2-3|many|15|TRBD1
CASTTGTGGIDTQYF
TGTGCCAGCACTACCGGGACAGGGGGTATAGATACGCAGTATTTT
>TRBV20-1|TRBJ1-1|many|13|TRBD1
CSTRQGAHTEAFF
TGCAGTACCAGACAGGGGGCGCACACTGAAGCTTTCTTT
>TRBV19|TRBJ2-5|.|16|.
CASSVTGTHLGETQYF
TGTGCCAGTAGTGTAACCGGGACCCACCTCGGGGAGACCCAGTACTTC
>TRBV7-2|TRBJ2-3|many|17|TRBD2
CASSSLLAGGPTDTQYF
TGTGCCAGCAGCTCATTACTAGCGGGAGGGCCGACAGATACGCAGTATTTT
>TRBV29-1|TRBJ1-3|many|15|.
CSVEGRLEKGNTIYF
TGCAGCGTAGAGGGCCGACTAGAAAAGGGAAACACCATATATTTT
>TRBV5-5|TRBJ2-7|many|14|TRBD2
CASSMGLADYEQYF
TGTGCCAGCAGCATGGGACTAGCGGACTACGAGCAGTACTTC
>TRBV5-1|TRBJ2-7|.|15|TRBD1
CASSSPTGVHYEQYF
TGCGCCAGCAGCTCACCCACAGGGGTTCACTACGAGCAGTACTTC
>TRBV6-2/TRBV6-3|TRBJ2-7|once|11|.
CASRLRSDQYF
TGTGCCAGTCGATTAAGGAGCGACCAGTACTTC
>TRBV20-1|TRBJ2-7|many|15|.
CSARGGTGGGYEQYF
TGCAGTGCTAGAGGGGGGACAGGCGGGGGCTACGAGCAGTACTTC
>TRBV7-2|TRBJ2-2|.|14|.
CASSLVSDTGELFF
TGTGCCAGCAGCTTAGTTTCCGACACCGGGGAGCTGTTTTTT
>TRBV12-3/TRBV12-4|TRBJ1-5|many|16|TRBD1
CASSPGQRGSNQPQHF
TGTGCCAGCAGTCCGGGACAGCGAGGGAGCAATCAGCCCCAGCATTTT
>TRBV9|TRBJ2-5|many|15|.
CASSALSGGRETQYF
TGTGCCAGCAGCGCCCTTAGCGGAGGCCGGGAGACCCAGTACTTC
>TRBV20-1|TRBJ2-1|.|14|.
CSARAGRYYNEQFF
TGCAGTGCTAGAGCGGGTAGATACTACAATGAGCAGTTCTTC
>TRBV28|TRBJ2-1|many|16|TRBD2
CASSFLPSSGSYEQFF
TGTGCCAGCAGTTTCCTTCCCTCTAGCGGGAGTTATGAGCAGTTCTTC
>TRBV3-1|TRBJ2-2|.|13|.
CASSPSITGELFF
TGTGCCAGCAGCCCTAGTATCACCGGGGAGCTGTTTTTT
>TRBV7-9|TRBJ1-1|.|19|.
CASSRRGGLIKRRNTEAFF
TGTGCCAGCAGTCGACGTGGGGGGCTGATTAAACGGAGGAACACTGAAGCTTTCTTT
>TRBV5-1|TRBJ2-5|many|12|.
CASSLGRGTQYF
TGCGCCAGCAGCTTGGGACGAGGGACCCAGTACTTC
>TRBV5-5|TRBJ2-2|many|15|.
CASSRAWQTAGELFF
TGTGCCAGCAGCCGCGCTTGGCAGACTGCAGGGGAGCTGTTTTTT
>TRBV20-1|TRBJ2-7|many|13|.
CSARERGTSEQYF
TGCAGTGCTAGAGAGAGGGGTACGAGCGAGCAGTACTTC
>TRBV30|TRBJ2-7|.|12|TRBD1
CAWSVQGWEQYF
TGTGCCTGGAGTGTACAGGGGTGGGAGCAGTACTTC
>TRBV7-9|TRBJ2-3|many|19|TRBD2
CASSFRLAGTPSGTDTQYF
TGTGCCAGCAGCTTCCGACTAGCGGGAACCCCCTCCGGCACAGATACGCAGTATTTT
>TRBV27|TRBJ2-1|many|14|.
CASKEGERRNEQFF
TGTGCCAGCAAAGAAGGGGAGCGGAGAAATGAGCAGTTCTTC
>TRBV6-1|TRBJ1-6|many|13|.
CASRRVYNSPLHF
TGTGCCAGCAGGAGGGTCTATAATTCACCCCTCCACTTT
>TRBV20-1|TRBJ1-4|many|16|TRBD1
CSARARPGQGNEKLFF
TGCAGTGCTAGAGCGAGACCGGGACAGGGGAATGAAAAACTGTTTTTT
>TRBV7-2|TRBJ2-7|many|15|TRBD2
CASSGQRGKPYEQYF
TGTGCCAGCAGCGGCCAGCGGGGGAAACCCTACGAGCAGTACTTC
>TRBV6-2/TRBV6-3|TRBJ2-1|many|14|.
CASSYSASYNEQFF
TGTGCCAGCAGTTACAGCGCCTCATACAATGAGCAGTTCTTC